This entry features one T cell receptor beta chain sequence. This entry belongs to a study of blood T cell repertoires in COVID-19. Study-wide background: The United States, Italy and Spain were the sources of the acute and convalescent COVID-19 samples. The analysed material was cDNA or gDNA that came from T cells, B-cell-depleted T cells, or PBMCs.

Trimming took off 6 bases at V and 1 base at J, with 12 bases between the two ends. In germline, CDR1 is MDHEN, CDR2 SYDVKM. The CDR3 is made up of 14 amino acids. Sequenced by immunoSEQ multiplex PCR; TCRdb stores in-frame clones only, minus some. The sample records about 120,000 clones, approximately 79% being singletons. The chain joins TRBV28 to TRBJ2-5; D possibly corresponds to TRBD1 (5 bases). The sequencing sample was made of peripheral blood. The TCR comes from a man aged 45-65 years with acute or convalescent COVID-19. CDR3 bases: TGTGCCAGCAGACCCCGACAGATCCAAGAGACCCAGTACTTC. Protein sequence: CASRPRQIQETQYF. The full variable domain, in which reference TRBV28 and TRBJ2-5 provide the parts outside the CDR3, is DVKVTQSSRYLVKRTGEKVFLECVQDMDHENMFWYRQDPGLGLRLIYFSYDVKMKEKGDIPEGYSVSREKKERFSLILESASTNQTSMYLCASRPRQIQETQYFGPGTRLLVL.